The entry that follows covers one T cell receptor beta chain sequence. Its specificity is unknown. The source of the sample is a study of T cell responses to AZD1222 COVID-19 vaccine. Notes on the study in general: Repertoire sampling was restricted to post-peak T cell response timepoints. Following two doses of AZD1222, Spike-specific TCR breadth and depth rose. Spike-wide coverage was observed for vaccine-associated CD4 TCRs, with dominant responses at 160-218 and 743-854. Unmutated variant regions are reportedly the target of nearly half of TCRs that are spike-specific.

Data came from immunoSEQ multiplex PCR; TCRdb stores just in-frame clones and leaves some out. The sample includes more than 100,000 clones, 75% to 95% of them seen just once. Deletions cut 4 bases from V and 4 bases from J, with 14 bases between. Germline lookup yields CDR1 SGDLS and CDR2 YYNGEE. The length of the CDR3 is 14 residues. The sequencing here drew on peripheral blood, taken 28 days after the second AZD1222 dose. The TCR originated in an adult who received the AZD1222 COVID-19 vaccine. The V and J genes are TRBV9 and TRBJ1-2; perhaps TRBD1 as D (6 bases). The CDR3 DNA reads TGTGCCAGCAGCCCCTTGGGACAACTCTATGGCTACACCTTC. It yields the protein CASSPLGQLYGYTF.